This TCR beta chain was captured by sequencing in a study of T cells in Graves' hyperthyroidism and ophthalmopathy. Study summary: Peripheral blood draws took place at initial diagnosis, ahead of any treatment.

This clonotype was recorded many times. Antigen specificity is unknown. CDR3 length: 12 residues. Germline V gene sequence: CDR1 LGHNT, CDR2 FRNRAP. V was trimmed by 8 bases and J by 10 bases, leaving 12 bases between them. General study results and limits: In validation, the model predicted ophthalmopathy. These predictions came a median approximately 5.9 months before onset. Peripheral blood also featured most of the thyroid clonotypes expanded above 0.001.

TCR beta CDR3 sequences were amplified from RNA transcripts. The TCR CDR3 was amplified in a first-round RT-PCR using the HTBI primer set. TCRdb re-derived calls from the multiplex PCR reads in MiXCR, one entry per CDR3 protein. The sample holds 500,000 to 550,000 distinct CDR3 sequences, under 25% seen once. No progression to ophthalmopathy during 18 months of follow-up defined stable disease. The specimen was blood. The chain is built from TRBV12-5 and TRBJ1-6; D is ambiguous. The receptor comes from a man between 18 and 35 years old with Graves' hyperthyroidism. The CDR3 sequence: CASQLQESPLHF. In DNA form, the CDR3 reads TGTGCTAGTCAATTGCAGGAATCACCCCTCCACTTT. The variable domain in full, with the rest retrieved from reference TRBV12-5 and TRBJ1-6, is DARVTQTPRHKVTEMGQEVTMRCQPILGHNTVFWYRQTMMQGLELLAYFRNRAPLDDSGMPKDRFSAEMPDATLATLKIQPSEPRDSAVYFCASQLQESPLHFGNGTRLTVT.